This TCR beta chain was recovered during a study of response to subunit inactivated influenza vaccine (dated by TCRdb to between 2017 and 2018). With regard to the full study: Deep quantitative T cell receptor repertoire profiling was used in the study to track responses to a trivalent subunit inactivated influenza vaccine. The paper's findings and limits, for the study overall: It was suggested by the authors that each seasonal influenza vaccination may recruit only a limited number of new T cells.

Reading the germline V gene gives CDR1 SGHDN and CDR2 FVKESK. Trimming takes 0 bases from V and 9 bases from J, and the germline ends sit 9 bases apart. Its CDR3 holds 13 amino acids, cysteine through phenylalanine. Kept here is only the CDR3 DNA, which spans 39 bases and is read in frame from base 1. Preparation of the library involved RT-PCR. The instrument was an Illumina HiSeq 2500. In-frame beta chains were kept once TCRdb had trimmed the public reads at Q25 with fastp and called clones with MiXCR. Rows are unified per CDR3 protein, each entry keeping the most common DNA and genes. Recorded for this sample are about 500,000 distinct CDR3 sequences; 16% of them occurred a single time. Less than 4% of the sample is held by the ten biggest clonotypes. On this clonotype: Its specific antigen is unknown. No clone much larger than this one lies a single base away; base qualities are absent.

Sequenced here: CD4+ T cells sorted from PBMCs, sampled 23 to 25 months after vaccination. This sequence uses TRBV14 and TRBJ2-1, with the D gene call left open. The sequence came from a man in his fifties or sixties who received an inactivated influenza vaccine. Donor details come from another sample of the same person, matched by shared clones. The CDR3 loop reads CASSQDPESEQFF. Here is the DNA: TGTGCCAGCAGCCAAGATCCAGAGAGTGAGCAGTTCTTC.